This is a list of T cell receptor beta chains from one sample in a study. TCRdb re-called the 5' RACE reads with MiXCR, one entry per CDR3 protein. The sample includes about 62,000 distinct CDR3 sequences, around 30% of them seen just once. The material sequenced was tumor-infiltrating naive CD4+ T cells sorted from the breast tumor. The receptor source for this set is a female donor with breast cancer. Both conserved end residues are part of each CDR3. D genes are given only for firm matches. Size tells how often a clone was seen (once, few, many) or the class of an expanded clone, and some rows leave it out.

TRBJ2-1 NA TRBV28 medium-sized CASSLIGFNEQFF TGTGCCAGCAGTTTAATAGGTTTTAATGAGCAGTTCTTC
TRBJ2-1 NA TRBV5-1 NA CASSTYLSYNEQFF TGCGCCAGCAGCACGTATCTCTCCTACAATGAGCAGTTCTTC
TRBJ2-2 TRBD1 TRBV7-3 NA CASSLRQGNTGELFF TGTGCCAGCAGCTTAAGACAGGGAAACACCGGGGAGCTGTTTTTT
TRBJ2-3 TRBD2 TRBV19 NA CASSIPGTSGTDTQYF TGTGCCAGTAGTATACCGGGGACTAGCGGCACAGATACGCAGTATTTT
TRBJ1-2 TRBD1 TRBV5-1 NA CASSSDRGLSPYYGYTF TGCGCCAGCAGCTCGGACAGGGGGCTATCCCCCTACTATGGCTACACCTTC
TRBJ2-2 NA TRBV7-2 NA CASSFRTDGELFF TGTGCCAGCAGCTTTCGGACGGACGGGGAACTGTTTTTT
TRBJ2-5 NA TRBV7-2 many CASSPGPMYQETQYF TGTGCCAGCAGCCCCGGACCGATGTACCAAGAGACCCAGTACTTC
TRBJ1-6 NA TRBV29-1 few CSVRVQGLRNSPLHF TGCAGCGTCCGGGTTCAGGGGCTCCGTAATTCACCCCTCCACTTT
TRBJ2-1 NA TRBV19 NA CASSTGTEGNEQFF TGTGCCAGTAGTACAGGGACCGAGGGAAATGAGCAGTTCTTC
TRBJ2-1 NA TRBV5-1 NA CASSLWKPGDEQFF TGCGCCAGCAGCTTGTGGAAACCGGGAGATGAGCAGTTCTTC
TRBJ2-1 NA TRBV24-1 once CATSDLHTQGPGSYNEQFF TGTGCCACCAGTGATTTGCATACACAGGGACCGGGCTCCTACAATGAGCAGTTCTTC
TRBJ1-2 NA TRBV5-1 NA CASSVDSYGYTF TGCGCCAGCAGCGTCGACAGCTATGGCTACACCTTC
TRBJ1-4 TRBD1 TRBV7-2 few CASRIGQGASEKLFF TGTGCCAGCAGAATCGGACAGGGGGCATCAGAAAAACTGTTTTTT
TRBJ1-1 TRBD1 TRBV15 few CATSSDRDRGWTEAFF TGTGCCACCAGCAGCGACCGGGACAGGGGGTGGACTGAAGCTTTCTTT
TRBJ2-7 TRBD2 TRBV6-2/TRBV6-3 many CASSATLAGGRNEQYF TGTGCCAGCAGCGCTACACTAGCGGGAGGCCGGAACGAGCAGTACTTC
TRBJ2-3 TRBD2 TRBV4-2 few CASSQGALAGSTDTQYF TGTGCCAGCAGCCAAGGTGCGCTAGCGGGAAGTACAGATACGCAGTATTTT
TRBJ2-2 NA TRBV5-1 NA CASSGTTGNTGGLFF TGCGCCAGCAGCGGGACGACAGGGAACACCGGGGGGCTGTTTTTT
TRBJ2-1 NA TRBV7-3 few CASSPMLEGEQFF TGTGCCAGCAGCCCGATGCTTGAGGGAGAGCAGTTCTTC
TRBJ2-5 TRBD2 TRBV4-3 NA CASSQGVSAGEGTQYF TGCGCCAGCAGCCAAGGGGTCTCCGCGGGGGAGGGGACCCAGTACTTC
TRBJ1-3 NA TRBV7-2 NA CASSLRRAGNTIYF TGTGCCAGCAGCTTACGCAGGGCTGGAAACACCATATATTTT
TRBJ1-1 NA TRBV12-3/TRBV12-4 few CASSLAPGVWDSGNTEAFF TGTGCCAGCAGTTTAGCGCCCGGGGTGTGGGACTCGGGGAACACTGAAGCTTTCTTT
TRBJ2-3 NA TRBV18 NA CASSPPSTDTQYF TGTGCCAGCTCACCACCTAGCACAGATACGCAGTATTTT
TRBJ2-7 TRBD2 TRBV5-1 few CASSRGGDSYEQYF TGCGCCAGCAGCCGGGGGGGGGACTCCTACGAGCAGTACTTC
TRBJ1-1 TRBD1 TRBV5-1 few CASSARQGLNTEAFF TGCGCCAGCAGCGCCCGACAGGGGCTGAACACTGAAGCTTTCTTT
TRBJ2-1 NA TRBV6-2/TRBV6-3 many CASSRLASSYNEQFF TGTGCCAGCAGTCGCCTAGCGAGCTCCTACAATGAGCAGTTCTTC
TRBJ2-2 TRBD2 TRBV5-1 once CASSPRSGGPPTGELFF TGCGCCAGCAGTCCTAGGAGCGGGGGGCCCCCGACCGGGGAGCTGTTTTTT
TRBJ2-1 TRBD2 TRBV12-3/TRBV12-4 NA CASTSGREYNEQFF TGTGCCAGCACTAGCGGGAGAGAGTACAATGAGCAGTTCTTC
TRBJ2-1 NA TRBV10-3 many CAITALKLSAGAQFF TGTGCCATCACAGCGCTCAAACTCTCGGCGGGGGCTCAGTTCTTC
TRBJ2-1 NA TRBV6-6 many CASLPGNSYNEQFF TGTGCCAGCTTGCCGGGAAACTCCTACAATGAGCAGTTCTTC
TRBJ2-7 TRBD2 TRBV5-6 few CASSAGLGTSAYEQYF TGTGCCAGCAGCGCTGGTTTGGGGACTAGCGCCTACGAGCAGTACTTC
TRBJ2-3 NA TRBV6-2/TRBV6-3 few CASSYSKFRPDTQYF TGTGCCAGCAGTTACTCGAAGTTTCGTCCAGATACGCAGTATTTT
TRBJ1-1 TRBD1 TRBV3-1 NA CASSFSDRGKAEAFF TGTGCCAGCAGCTTTTCGGACAGGGGGAAGGCTGAAGCTTTCTTT
TRBJ1-5 NA TRBV6-4 few CASSGSGAAGANQPQHF TGTGCCAGCAGTGGAAGCGGGGCGGCAGGGGCAAATCAGCCCCAGCATTTT
TRBJ1-1 NA TRBV20-1 NA CSVTANTEAFF TGCAGTGTAACGGCGAACACTGAAGCTTTCTTT
TRBJ2-7 TRBD2 TRBV2 NA CASSSGTSGVYEQYF TGTGCCAGCAGTTCCGGGACTAGCGGGGTCTACGAGCAGTACTTC
TRBJ2-3 NA TRBV7-3 many CASSTGNTRTDTQYF TGTGCCAGCAGTACCGGGAACACCCGCACAGATACGCAGTATTTT
TRBJ2-5 NA TRBV5-6 few CASSYRDWMYQETQYF TGTGCCAGCAGCTACCGGGACTGGATGTACCAAGAGACCCAGTACTTC
TRBJ1-2 NA TRBV27 few CASGRVYGYTF TGTGCCAGCGGCAGGGTCTATGGCTACACCTTC
TRBJ2-5 TRBD2 TRBV9 NA CASSVGGSGGVQETQYF TGTGCCAGCAGCGTAGGGGGAAGCGGGGGAGTACAAGAGACCCAGTACTTC
TRBJ1-5 TRBD1 TRBV5-6 NA CASSLWARQGVNQPQHF TGTGCCAGCAGCTTGTGGGCCCGACAGGGCGTTAATCAGCCCCAGCATTTT
TRBJ2-3 TRBD2 TRBV6-6 many CATRGADTQYF TGTGCCACCCGGGGGGCAGATACGCAGTATTTT
TRBJ1-2 NA TRBV7-9 many CASSLDFGVGYGYTF TGTGCCAGCAGCTTAGATTTCGGGGTTGGATATGGCTACACCTTC
TRBJ2-3 TRBD2 TRBV4-2 many CASSQELAGDTQYF TGTGCCAGCAGCCAGGAGCTAGCGGGAGATACGCAGTATTTT
TRBJ2-5 TRBD2 TRBV11-3 many CASSRRTSGSIETQYF TGTGCCAGCAGTCGAAGGACTAGCGGGAGTATAGAGACCCAGTACTTC
TRBJ2-1 NA TRBV7-2 few CASTLGGRKGADNEQFF TGTGCCAGCACCTTGGGAGGACGAAAGGGAGCGGACAATGAGCAGTTCTTC
TRBJ1-6 NA TRBV30 NA CAWMWKDSYNSPLHF TGTGCCTGGATGTGGAAGGACTCCTATAATTCACCCCTCCACTTT
TRBJ2-1 TRBD2 TRBV9 many CASSPSSGTIISEQFF TGTGCCAGCAGCCCGAGCTCCGGGACTATAATAAGTGAGCAGTTCTTC
TRBJ2-7 TRBD1 TRBV5-1 NA CASSWTGQSSYEQYF TGCGCCAGCAGCTGGACGGGACAGAGCTCCTACGAGCAGTACTTC
TRBJ1-4 NA TRBV20-1 few CSANQGIYEKLFF TGCAGTGCTAACCAGGGGATTTATGAAAAACTGTTTTTT
TRBJ1-1 NA TRBV12-3/TRBV12-4 few CATTRELNTEAFF TGTGCCACCACCCGGGAACTGAACACTGAAGCTTTCTTT
TRBJ2-7 TRBD2 TRBV20-1 NA CSARDRTSGSNEQYF TGCAGTGCTAGAGATAGGACTAGCGGGAGTAACGAGCAGTACTTC
TRBJ2-1 NA TRBV5-1 NA CASSLVFRLSSYNEQFF TGCGCCAGCAGCCTGGTCTTTCGGTTGAGCTCCTACAATGAGCAGTTCTTC
TRBJ2-1 TRBD1 TRBV7-9 NA CASSSRGLGNEQFF TGTGCCAGCAGCTCCAGGGGGCTGGGGAATGAGCAGTTCTTC
TRBJ1-4 NA TRBV15 NA CATSRGTGEKLFF TGTGCCACCAGCCGGGGAACGGGGGAAAAACTGTTTTTT
TRBJ2-5 TRBD2 TRBV4-1 many CASSPPGLQETQYF TGCGCCAGCAGCCCTCCGGGACTACAAGAGACCCAGTACTTC